This T cell receptor (beta chain) appears in the sequencing data of a study of T cells expressing NK-cell markers. Study-level information: The study sequenced eight donors, seven HCMV-seropositive and one seronegative.

Remarks on this clonotype: Its antigen is undetermined.

TCRdb reprocessed the 5' RACE reads and keeps a single row for each CDR3 protein, giving no DNA. The table lists roughly 420,000 distinct CDR3 sequences. Study-wide findings and caveats: Top CD8+ clonotypes included the dominant CD3+CD56+NKG2C+ clonotypes in several donors. Whether the expanded NKG2C+ T cell clones recognized HCMV remained unclear.

Germline V gene sequence: CDR1 MNHEY, CDR2 SVGAGI. CDR3 length: 16 amino acids. The TCR sequence derives from a woman aged 18 to 75 in good health. Sample: blood T cells: a sorted CD56 or NKG2C T cell subset, CD4+ or CD8+ T cells, or bulk PBMC T cells (not recorded which). The chain combines TRBV6-5 with TRBJ2-4; TCRdb calls TRBD2, which cannot be checked without DNA. The CDR3 protein is CASSYEGWVAKNIQYF.